What follows describes a single TCR beta chain. As the sequencing template, cDNA was produced by extracting RNA and reverse transcribing it. The repertoire was sequenced with immunoSEQ multiplex PCR; TCRdb's copy has only in-frame clones and lacks some. The sample includes about 69,000 clones, approximately 60% of them seen just once. The data stem from a study of CD8+ T cells in alopecia areata. Trimming cost V 7 bases and J 5 bases, with 12 bases left between them. Germline V lookup: CDR1 MNHEY, CDR2 SMNVEV (reference sequence). The CDR3 spans 13 residues. This chain uses TRBV27 with TRBJ2-1; D unclear. The sample here was CD8+ T cells sorted from blood, taken at week 0. This receptor was obtained from a human donor with alopecia areata. In DNA, the CDR3 is TGTGCCAGCACCTTGAACCCTAACAATGAGCAGTTCTTC. This encodes CASTLNPNNEQFF.